This entry describes one T cell receptor beta chain. V lost 3 bases and J lost 1; bases outside the gene matches: 9. This CDR3 comprises 16 residues. The V gene's germline CDR1 is SGHKS and CDR2 YYEKEE (reference sequence). This entry comes from a study of blood T cell repertoires in COVID-19. This table comes from immunoSEQ multiplex PCR, and its TCRdb copy is limited to in-frame clones, with some not included. The sample yields about 200,000 clones, 84% seen once. Sequencing was carried out using PBMCs or T cells enriched from blood (not recorded which). The receptor was isolated from a man aged 40-55 years who had recovered from COVID-19. The chain couples TRBV5-5 to TRBJ2-5; 7 bases are shared with TRBD1. The CDR3 DNA reads as TGTGCCAGCAGCTCGGGACAGACAATTGGCCAAGAGACCCAGTACTTC. Translation: CASSSGQTIGQETQYF. Complete variable domain (other parts from reference TRBV5-5 and TRBJ2-5): DAGVTQSPTHLIKTRGQQVTLRCSPISGHKSVSWYQQVLGQGPQFIFQYYEKEERGRGNFPDRFSARQFPNYSSELNVNALLLGDSALYLCASSSGQTIGQETQYFGPGTRLLVL.